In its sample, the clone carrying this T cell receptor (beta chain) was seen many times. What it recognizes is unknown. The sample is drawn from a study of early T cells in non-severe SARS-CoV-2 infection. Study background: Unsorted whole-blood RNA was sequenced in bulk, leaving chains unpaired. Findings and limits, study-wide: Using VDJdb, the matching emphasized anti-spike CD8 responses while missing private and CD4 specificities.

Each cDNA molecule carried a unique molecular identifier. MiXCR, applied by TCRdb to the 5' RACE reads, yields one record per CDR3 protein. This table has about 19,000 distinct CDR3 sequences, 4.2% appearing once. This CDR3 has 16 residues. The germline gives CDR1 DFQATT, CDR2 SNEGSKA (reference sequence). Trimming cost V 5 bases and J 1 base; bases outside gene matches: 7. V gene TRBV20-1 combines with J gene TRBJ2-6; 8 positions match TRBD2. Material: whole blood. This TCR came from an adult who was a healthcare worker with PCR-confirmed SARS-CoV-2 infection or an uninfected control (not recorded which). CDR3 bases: TGCAGTGCTCCGAGCGGGGGACCGTCTGGGGCCAACGTCCTGACTTTC. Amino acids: CSAPSGGPSGANVLTF.